Included here is one TCR beta chain sequence, with context. The data were obtained in a study of blood T cell repertoires in COVID-19. Categorization into cohorts depended on clinical history that participants reported. Generated by immunoSEQ multiplex PCR, the TCRdb table keeps only in-frame clones and is missing some. The sample has 200,000 to 300,000 clones, roughly 90% seen once; the top ten hold just over 2.5%. This receptor was taken from a woman aged 25 to 39 with acute COVID-19. Specimen: PBMCs or T cells enriched from blood (not recorded which).

The CDR3 DNA reads TGTGCCAGCAACACAGGGGGCGGCAATCAGCCCCAGCATTTT. It encodes CASNTGGGNQPQHF. This chain connects TRBV28 to TRBJ1-5; 9 nucleotides line up with TRBD1. CDR3 length: 14 amino acids. Germline assignment: CDR1 MDHEN and CDR2 SYDVKM. V was clipped by 7 bases and J by 2 bases; unmatched bases: 3.